Reported below is one T cell receptor (beta chain). As yet, its antigen is unknown. Germline CDR1 and CDR2: LNHDA and SQIVND (reference sequence). The CDR3 length is 15 residues. V was pared by 4 bases and J by 6 bases, with 8 bases of the junction left unmatched. This specimen comes from a study of Ad26.COV2.S vaccination and SARS-CoV-2 variants. Study findings and constraints: Breadth measured for non-spike TCRs was similar across vaccine and placebo recipients. Vaccine recipients surpassed placebo recipients in spike-specific TCR breadth.

Sequencing was performed with immunoSEQ multiplex PCR; in TCRdb, only in-frame clones are kept and a portion is missing. Of around 300,000 clones in the sample, about 88% were seen once. Treatment given: around 19 received Ad26.COV2.S at low or high dose, single or two shots; roughly five received placebo; per-sample allocation not given. The study sampled participants on day 63 after the first vaccine or placebo injection. The sequence derives from a person aged 18-65 years who received the Ad26.COV2.S COVID-19 vaccine or a placebo. This specimen was peripheral blood, taken in a trial of Ad26.COV2.S vaccine versus placebo. This chain connects TRBV19 to TRBJ2-1; 8 bases match TRBD2. The CDR3 protein is CASSNPGGRPNEQFF. As DNA, the CDR3 is TGTGCCAGTAGTAACCCCGGCGGGAGGCCCAATGAGCAGTTCTTC.